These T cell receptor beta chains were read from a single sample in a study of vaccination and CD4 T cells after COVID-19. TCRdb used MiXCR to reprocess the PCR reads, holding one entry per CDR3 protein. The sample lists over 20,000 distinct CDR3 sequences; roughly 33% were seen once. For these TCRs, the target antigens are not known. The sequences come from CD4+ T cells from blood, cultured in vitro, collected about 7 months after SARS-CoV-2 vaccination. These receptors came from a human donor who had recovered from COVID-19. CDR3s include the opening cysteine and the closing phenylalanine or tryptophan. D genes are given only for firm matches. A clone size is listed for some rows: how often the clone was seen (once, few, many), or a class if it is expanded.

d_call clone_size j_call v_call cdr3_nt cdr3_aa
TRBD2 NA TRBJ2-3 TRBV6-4 TGTGCCAGCAGCCCACTAGCGGGAGAAGGGGATACGCAGTATTTT CASSPLAGEGDTQYF
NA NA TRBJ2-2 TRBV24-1 TGTGCCACCAGTGATCCAAACGTCGTCACCGGGGAGCTGTTTTTT CATSDPNVVTGELFF
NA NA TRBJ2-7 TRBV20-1 TGCAGTGCTAGTAGCGCTAGGTTCCCCTACGAGCAGTACTTC CSASSARFPYEQYF
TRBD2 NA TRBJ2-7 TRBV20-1 TGCAGTGCTTCCGGGACTAGCGGGAGAGAGAGGGCCTACGAGCAGTACTTC CSASGTSGRERAYEQYF
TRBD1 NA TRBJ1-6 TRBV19 TGTGCCAGTAGTTATTCTGCAGGGGGCTCCGATTCACCCCTCCACTTT CASSYSAGGSDSPLHF
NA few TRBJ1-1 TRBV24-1 TGTGCCACCAGGGGTGGGACGGGTTACACTGAAGCTTTCTTT CATRGGTGYTEAFF
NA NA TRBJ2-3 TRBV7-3 TGTGCCAGCAGCTCGGACCCTAGCACAGATACGCAGTATTTT CASSSDPSTDTQYF
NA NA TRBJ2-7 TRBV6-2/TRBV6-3 TGTGCCAGCAGTTACGAAGGGAAGTCCAGGGTAGGCTTC CASSYEGKSRVGF
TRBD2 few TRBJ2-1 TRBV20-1 TGCAGTGCTAGAGGTAGCGGGAGCCGCAATGAGCAGTTCTTC CSARGSGSRNEQFF
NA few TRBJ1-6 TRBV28 TGTGCCAGCAGTTTATGGGGGGGTAATTCACCCCTCCACTTT CASSLWGGNSPLHF
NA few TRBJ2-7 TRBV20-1 TGCAGTGCCAGGAAAGATAGCTACGAGCAGTACTTC CSARKDSYEQYF
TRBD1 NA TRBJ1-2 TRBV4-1 TGCGCCAGCAGCCAACAGGGGGGGGACTATGGCTACACCTTC CASSQQGGDYGYTF
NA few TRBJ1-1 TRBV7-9 TGTGCCAGCAGCTTTCGGGAGGGCTTGGGGAACACTGAAGCTTTCTTT CASSFREGLGNTEAFF
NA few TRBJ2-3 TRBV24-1 TGTGCCACCAGTGAGGTCACAGATACGCAGTATTTT CATSEVTDTQYF
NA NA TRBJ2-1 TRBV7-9 TGTGCCAGCAGCCCGCGTTTGATTTTAACCTCGAAGGTCTACAATGAGCAGTTCTTC CASSPRLILTSKVYNEQFF
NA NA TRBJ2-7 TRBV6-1 TGTGCCAGCAGTCCCCGGGACACTCCCTACGAGCAGTACTTC CASSPRDTPYEQYF
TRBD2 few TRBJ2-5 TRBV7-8 TGTGCCAGCAGCTTAGTTCCGGGACTAGCGGGAGTAGGGGAGACCCAGTACTTC CASSLVPGLAGVGETQYF
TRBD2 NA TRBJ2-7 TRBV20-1 TGCAGTGCTAGAGGACTAGCGGGAGTCAACGAGCAGTACTTC CSARGLAGVNEQYF
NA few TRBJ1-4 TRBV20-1 TGCAGTGCCAGGACCAGGAGTGGTGAAAAACTGTTTTTT CSARTRSGEKLFF
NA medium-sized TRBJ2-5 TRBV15 TGTGCCACCAGCAGCTCAGATCAAGAGACCCAGTACTTC CATSSSDQETQYF
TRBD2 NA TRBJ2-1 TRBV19 TGTGCCAGTAGACTAGCGGGAGTGTTCGATGAGCAGTTCTTC CASRLAGVFDEQFF
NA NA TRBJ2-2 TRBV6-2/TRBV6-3 TGTGCCAGCAGTTACACGGACACCGGGGAGCTGTTTTTT CASSYTDTGELFF
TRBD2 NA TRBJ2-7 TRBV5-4 TGTGCCAGCAGCTTGAGGCTAGCGGGAGACCCCTACGAGCAGTACTTC CASSLRLAGDPYEQYF
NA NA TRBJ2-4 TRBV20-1 TGCAGTGCTAGAGATTCACTAGCCAAAAACATTCAGTACTTC CSARDSLAKNIQYF
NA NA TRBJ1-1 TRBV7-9 TGTGCCAGCAGCTTTGAGGGGAGGAACACTGAAGCTTTCTTT CASSFEGRNTEAFF
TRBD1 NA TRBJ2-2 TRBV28 TGTGCCAGCACTGAGAACAGGGGTCTGGAGCTGTTTTTT CASTENRGLELFF
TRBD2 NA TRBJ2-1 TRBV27 TGTGCCAGCAGTTCCCCTAGCGGGAGGTACAATGAGCAGTTCTTC CASSSPSGRYNEQFF
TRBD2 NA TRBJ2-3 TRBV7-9 TGTGCCAGCAGCTTATTTCCGGCCCGGGAGGCAGATACGCAGTATTTT CASSLFPAREADTQYF
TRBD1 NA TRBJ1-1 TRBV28 TGTGCCAGCAGTTCACCGCTCGGACAGGGAGGCACTGAAGCTTTCTTT CASSSPLGQGGTEAFF
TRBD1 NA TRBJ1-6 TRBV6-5 TGTGCCAGCAGTTACGAAGGGGGCGATTCACCCTTCCACTTT CASSYEGGDSPFHF
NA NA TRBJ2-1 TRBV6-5 TGTGCCAGCAGTTACTCGGAGGCGCGGTACAATGAGCAGTTCTTC CASSYSEARYNEQFF
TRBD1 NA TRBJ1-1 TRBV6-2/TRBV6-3 TGTGCCAGCAGCCGATTTTCAGGGACAGGTGCCACTGAAGCTTTCTTT CASSRFSGTGATEAFF
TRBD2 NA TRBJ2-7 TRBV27 TGTGCCAGCAGAAGAGCGGGGCCCTCCGACTACGAGCAGTACTTC CASRRAGPSDYEQYF
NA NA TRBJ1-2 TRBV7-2 TGTGCCAGCAGCTCATATGACAGTTCTCGTAACTATGGCTACACCTTC CASSSYDSSRNYGYTF
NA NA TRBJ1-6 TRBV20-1 TGCAGTGCTAGACCCCGGGGGACCAATTCACCCCTCCACTTT CSARPRGTNSPLHF
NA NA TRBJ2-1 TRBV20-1 TGCAGTGCTAGCTCCGGGAGCTCCTACAATGAGCAGTTCTTC CSASSGSSYNEQFF
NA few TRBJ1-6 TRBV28 TGTGCCAGCAGTTTTAGGAGGGACTCACCCCTCCACTTT CASSFRRDSPLHF
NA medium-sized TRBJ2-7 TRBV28 TGTGCCAGCAGTTCGAGCAGACTACTCTACGAGCAGTACTTC CASSSSRLLYEQYF
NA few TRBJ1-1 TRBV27 TGTGCCAGCATTAGGGGGGGCGTCACTGAAGCTTTCTTT CASIRGGVTEAFF
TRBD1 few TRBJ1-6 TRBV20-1 TGCAGTGCTAGGGACAGGAGAAATAATTCACCCCTCCACTTT CSARDRRNNSPLHF
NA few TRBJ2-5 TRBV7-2 TGTGCCAGCAGCTTTGCGGGGCCTTGGGAGACCCAGTACTTC CASSFAGPWETQYF
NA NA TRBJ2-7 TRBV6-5 TGTGCCAGCAGTTATAATACGAACTCGGTCTCCTACGAGCAGTACTTC CASSYNTNSVSYEQYF
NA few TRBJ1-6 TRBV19 TGTGCCAGTAGTATTGGGGGCGTGGATTCACCCCTCCACTTT CASSIGGVDSPLHF
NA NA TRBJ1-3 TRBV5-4 TGTGCCAGCGGATTACAGGGCGCTGGAAACACCATATATTTT CASGLQGAGNTIYF
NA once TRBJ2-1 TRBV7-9 TGTGCCAGCAGCTTCTTATTGAATGAGCAGTTCTTC CASSFLLNEQFF
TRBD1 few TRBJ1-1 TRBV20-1 TGCAGTGCTAGAGATATCCGGACAGGGGCTGAAGCTTTCTTT CSARDIRTGAEAFF
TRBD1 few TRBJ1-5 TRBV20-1 TGCAGTGCCTATACAGGGGGTAATCAGCCCCAGCATTTT CSAYTGGNQPQHF
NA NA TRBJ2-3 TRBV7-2 TGTGCCAGCAGCTTAGATGCAGATACGCAGTATTTT CASSLDADTQYF
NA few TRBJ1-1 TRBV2 TGTGCCAGCAGTTTTCAGGGGATTACTGAAGCTTTCTTT CASSFQGITEAFF
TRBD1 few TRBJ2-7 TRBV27 TGTGCCAGCAGCCCGGACAGGGACGAGCAGTACTTC CASSPDRDEQYF
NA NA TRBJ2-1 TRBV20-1 TGCAGTGCCCCAACCTCCGGGTCCACAAGTGAGCAGTTCTTC CSAPTSGSTSEQFF
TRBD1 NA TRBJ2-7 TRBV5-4 TGTGCCAGCAGGAAAACAGGGGGCGCGCACTCCTACGAGCAGTACTTC CASRKTGGAHSYEQYF
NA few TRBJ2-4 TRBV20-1 TGCAGTGCTAGAGAGGGAGCCAAAAACATTCAGTACTTC CSAREGAKNIQYF
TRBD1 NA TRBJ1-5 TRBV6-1 TGTGCCAGCAGTCGACAGGGCAGCAATCAGCCCCAGCATTTT CASSRQGSNQPQHF
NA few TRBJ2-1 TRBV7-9 TGTGCCAGCAGCTTAGCGAACAGGGTCAATGAGCAGTTCTTC CASSLANRVNEQFF